The entry below gives a single T cell receptor beta chain sequence along with its context. No antigen is known for it. The sample originates from a study of post-analysis software for immune sequencing data. Unique molecular identifiers had been added to the TCR beta cDNA libraries. TCRdb analysed the PCR reads with MiXCR anew, one entry per CDR3 protein. The profile shows 740,000 or so distinct CDR3 sequences, around 50% of them singletons. CDR1 is KGHDR and CDR2 is SFDVKD in the germline V gene. This CDR3 is built from 13 residues. V was shortened by 6 bases and J by 6 bases, with 13 bases between the two germline ends. The study, taken as a whole, reports: In patients, TRBV5-6, TRBV5-1 and TRBV20-1 belonged to roughly 5 TRBV segments found more frequently than in controls.

The sequenced sample was blood. The chain employs TRBV24-1 and TRBJ1-2, with D tentatively TRBD1 (5 bases). This TCR was sampled from a girl aged 5-17 years with multiple sclerosis. The chain's CDR3 is CATSQGREDGYTF. The CDR3 DNA reads as TGTGCCACCAGTCAGGGAAGGGAGGATGGCTACACCTTC.